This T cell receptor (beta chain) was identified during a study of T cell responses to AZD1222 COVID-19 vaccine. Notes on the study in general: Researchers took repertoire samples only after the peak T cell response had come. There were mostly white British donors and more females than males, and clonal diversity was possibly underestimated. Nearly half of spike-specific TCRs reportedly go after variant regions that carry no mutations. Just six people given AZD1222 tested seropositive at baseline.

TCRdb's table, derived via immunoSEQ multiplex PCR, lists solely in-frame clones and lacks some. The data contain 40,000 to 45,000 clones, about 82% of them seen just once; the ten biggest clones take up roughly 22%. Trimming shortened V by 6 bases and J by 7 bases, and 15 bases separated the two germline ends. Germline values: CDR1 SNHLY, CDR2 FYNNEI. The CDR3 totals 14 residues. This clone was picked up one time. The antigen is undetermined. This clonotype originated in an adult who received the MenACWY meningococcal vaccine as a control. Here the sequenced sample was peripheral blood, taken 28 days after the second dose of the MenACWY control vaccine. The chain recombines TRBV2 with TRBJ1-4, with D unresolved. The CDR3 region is CASRGTYVGEKLFF. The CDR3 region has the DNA TGTGCCAGCAGGGGAACATATGTAGGTGAAAAACTGTTTTTT.